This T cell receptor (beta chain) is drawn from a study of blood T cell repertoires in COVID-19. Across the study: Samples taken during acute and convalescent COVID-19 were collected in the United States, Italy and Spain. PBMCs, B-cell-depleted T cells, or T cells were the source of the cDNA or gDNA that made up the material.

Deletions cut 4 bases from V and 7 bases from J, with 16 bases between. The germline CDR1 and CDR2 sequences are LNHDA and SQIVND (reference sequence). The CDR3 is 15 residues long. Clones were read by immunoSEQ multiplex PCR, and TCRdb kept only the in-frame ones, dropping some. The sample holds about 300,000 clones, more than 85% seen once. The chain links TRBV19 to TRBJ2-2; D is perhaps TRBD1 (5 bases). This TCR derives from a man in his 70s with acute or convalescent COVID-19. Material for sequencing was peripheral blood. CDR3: CASSKTGLRSGELFF. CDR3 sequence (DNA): TGTGCCAGTAGTAAAACAGGCCTACGGAGCGGGGAGCTGTTTTTT.